This T cell receptor beta chain originates from a study of OX40 agonist ivuxolimab in advanced cancers. Study-wide findings and caveats: On average, CD8+ T cells had more expanded clones than CD4+. Some of the nonresponding patients also showed low levels of normalized T-cell clonal expansion.

The CDR3 totals 14 residues. In germline, CDR1 is SGHTA, CDR2 FQGNSA. V was shortened by 6 bases and J by 3 bases, with 14 bases between the two germline ends. Comment on this clone: The antigen is unknown.

Sequenced by immunoSEQ multiplex PCR; TCRdb stores in-frame clones only, minus some. The table includes roughly 55,000 clones, approximately 80% detected once. The rearrangement joins TRBV7-2 to TRBJ1-2; D is unclear. The specimen was CD4+ or CD8+ T cells sorted from blood, collected in a trial of the OX40 agonist ivuxolimab. This receptor was obtained from an adult with an advanced solid tumor such as melanoma, head and neck, liver or kidney cancer. Here the CDR3 DNA reads TGTGCCAGCAGGCCTCCGGGATCTTACTATGGCTACACCTTC. It specifies CASRPPGSYYGYTF.